This T cell receptor (beta chain) originates from a study of OX40 agonist ivuxolimab in advanced cancers. Looking at the study overall: The group had a mean age of approximately 60 years, ranged from 23 to 79, and was around 82% male. Partial responses were achieved by three patients, of whom one had hepatocellular carcinoma and two had cutaneous melanoma.

Study observations and caveats: Antigen targets of the expanded peripheral T cells went undetermined. Expanded clones belonging to CD8+ T cells outnumbered, on average, those of CD4+.

Sequencing used immunoSEQ multiplex PCR; TCRdb keeps in-frame clones, though not all of them. The table includes 55,000 to 70,000 clones, roughly four fifths detected once. Turning to this clone: The antigen is unknown.

Germline V gives CDR1 MNHEY, CDR2 SVGAGI. This CDR3 region has 14 residues. The TCR sequence derives from an adult with an advanced solid tumor such as melanoma, head and neck, liver or kidney cancer. The rearrangement uses TRBV6-5 and TRBJ2-5; D possibly corresponds to TRBD2 (6 bases). The DNA end lines up better with TRBJ2-7; the J call may be wrong. The specimen was CD4+ or CD8+ T cells sorted from blood, collected in a trial of the OX40 agonist ivuxolimab. CDR3 residues: CASSQSGLPYEQYF. CDR3 nucleotide sequence: TGTGCCAGCAGTCAATCGGGACTCCCCTACGAGCAGTACTTC.